These 6 T cell receptor beta chains originate from one sample sequenced in a study of shared clonotypes between healthy human individuals. TCRdb's copy holds only in-frame clones and misses some; the assay was immunoSEQ multiplex PCR. This sample has more than 2 million clones, with roughly 94% found just once. The material sequenced was naive CD4+ T cells sorted from blood. Subset in this sample: CD45RA+ positively selected. Receptors were obtained from a man aged 18 to 30 in good health.

Comment on this clone: Other nucleotide sequences from this sample produce the same CDR3. The CDR3 here is CASSSAGAGANVLTF. DNA for the CDR3: TGTGCCAGCAGTTCCGCGGGGGCTGGGGCCAACGTCCTGACTTTC. The chain employs TRBV6-5 and TRBJ2-6, with TRBD2 matching 7 bases. Looked up from germline, CDR1 is MNHEY and CDR2 is SVGAGI. The CDR3 length is 15 residues. The V segment lost 4 bases and the J segment 2 bases; nucleotides outside the gene matches: 2.

V and J are TRBV21-1 and TRBJ2-7; TRBD2, the table's D call, was not compared with the DNA. TRBV21-1 is labeled a pseudogene. The CDR3 has 14 amino acids. The CDR3: CASSKVPARDEQYF. The CDR3 coding sequence is TGTGCCAGCAGCAAAGTTCCCGCACGGGACGAGCAGTACTTC.

The CDR3 loop reads CAISGASGGTDTQYF. In DNA, the CDR3 is TGTGCCATCAGTGGGGCCAGCGGGGGGACAGATACGCAGTATTTT. The chain links TRBV10-3 to TRBJ2-3; 9 bases align to TRBD2. The CDR3 is made up of 15 amino acids. Germline V gene data show CDR1 as ENHRY and CDR2 as SYGVKD. The junction had 5 bases not matched to a gene; V was cut back by 4 bases and J by 3 bases.

The rearrangement joins TRBV30 to TRBJ2-7; 7 positions match TRBD2. The V and J ends lost 0 bases and 2 bases, in that order; junction bases with no gene match: 1. The CDR3 runs to 13 residues. Germline CDR1 is GTSNPN and CDR2 is SVGIG (reference sequence). CDR3 in amino acids: CAWSVGTTYEQYF. CDR3 sequence (DNA): TGTGCCTGGAGTGTCGGGACTACCTACGAGCAGTACTTC.

The CDR3: CASSLGVGQALNSPLHF. In DNA, the CDR3 is TGTGCCAGCAGCTTGGGTGTCGGGCAGGCCCTTAATTCACCCCTCCACTTT. This rearrangement joins TRBV5-4 to TRBJ1-6; D uncertain. This CDR3 comprises 17 residues. V was shortened by 0 bases and J by 6 bases, with 16 bases between the two germline ends. CDR1 and CDR2 from the germline V gene are SGHNT and YYREEE (reference sequence).

The chain links TRBV27 to TRBJ1-1; no clear D gene. CDR3 length: 16 amino acids. The V end lost 0 bases, the J end lost 4 bases, and 15 bases lay between the germline ends. Germline CDR1 MNHEY, CDR2 SMNVEV (reference sequence). CDR3 loop: CASSLSGRPLGTEAFF. In nucleotides, the CDR3 is TGTGCCAGCAGTTTATCAGGCAGACCTTTGGGCACTGAAGCTTTCTTT.